What follows are 29 T cell receptor beta chains derived from one specimen sequenced in a study of T cells in Graves' hyperthyroidism and ophthalmopathy. There were TCR beta CDR3 regions amplified from RNA transcripts. Initially, a first-round RT-PCR of the TCR CDR3 employed the HTBI primer set. TCRdb recomputed calls from the multiplex PCR reads with MiXCR, one row per CDR3 protein. The table has 300,000 to 400,000 distinct CDR3 sequences, roughly 15% seen once. The source material was blood. Source of these receptors: a woman aged 25 to 39 with Graves' ophthalmopathy.

This chain connects TRBV15 to TRBJ2-7, with D maybe TRBD1 (6 bases). The V end was cut by 8 bases, the J end by 4 bases, with 15 bases between. Germline V gene sequence: CDR1 LNHNV, CDR2 YYDKDF (reference sequence). The CDR3 is 13 amino acids. CDR3 DNA: TGTGCCACCCGGGCCGCAGGGGAATACGAGCAGTACTTC. It translates to CATRAAGEYEQYF.

This clonotype has a count of ten or more. The chain uses TRBV12-3 or TRBV12-4 and TRBJ1-2, with D unresolved. The CDR3 loop spans 13 amino acids. V lost 5 bases and J 4 bases, leaving 11 bases between the germline ends. DNA for the CDR3: TGTGCCAGCAGTCTGAGGTGGTCCTATGGCTACACCTTC. Amino acid sequence: CASSLRWSYGYTF.

This clonotype was observed many times. This rearrangement joins TRBV4-2 to TRBJ2-2, with 9 bases identical to TRBD1. Germline-derived CDR1 and CDR2 are LGHNA and YNFKEQ. The CDR3 sequence is 17 residues long. The trim removed 4 bases at V and 6 bases at J, leaving 12 bases unmatched. CDR3 sequence: CASSPGNRGQWSGELFF. The CDR3 coding sequence is TGTGCCAGCAGCCCGGGAAACAGGGGGCAGTGGTCCGGGGAGCTGTTTTTT.

This clonotype came up many times. V usage is TRBV5-1 and J usage is TRBJ2-2; no clear D gene. CDR3 length equals 14 residues. The germline gives CDR1 SGHRS, CDR2 YFSETQ. Trimming took off 2 bases at V and 3 bases at J, with 8 bases between the two ends. This chain's CDR3 is CASSFGVYTGELFF. CDR3 bases: TGCGCCAGCAGCTTTGGGGTATACACCGGGGAGCTGTTTTTT.

The rearrangement links TRBV19 to TRBJ2-7; TRBD1 is a possible D gene (6 bases). This CDR3 is built from 15 residues. Germline loops: CDR1 LNHDA, CDR2 SQIVND (reference sequence). Between the trimmed V and J ends, which lost 4 bases and 4 bases, there was a span of 17 bases. The CDR3 here is CASSTGDKKFYEQYF. CDR3 nucleotides: TGTGCCAGTAGTACCGGGGACAAGAAGTTTTACGAGCAGTACTTC.

This clonotype appeared many times. J is TRBJ2-7 and V is TRBV20-1; 10 bases line up with TRBD2. The CDR3 runs to 14 residues. Trimming at V came to 5 bases and at J to 7 bases, leaving 11 bases not matched to a gene. Germline V gene sequence: CDR1 DFQATT, CDR2 SNEGSKA (reference sequence). CDR3: CSAVAGGTTWEQYF. In DNA form, the CDR3 reads TGCAGTGCTGTAGCGGGGGGCACCACCTGGGAGCAGTACTTC.

This clonotype was detected ten times or more. The genes are TRBV7-8 and TRBJ2-3; 9 bases are a match to TRBD1. The CDR3 runs 15 residues. V shed 3 bases and J 4 bases; nucleotides not matched to a gene: 5. Germline CDR1 reads SGHVS; CDR2 reads FQNEAQ. The CDR3 protein is CASSFRDRESDTQYF. The CDR3 nucleotides read TGTGCCAGCAGCTTCCGGGACAGGGAGTCAGATACGCAGTATTTT.

This clonotype was recorded a few times. The CDR3 loop reads CATSERDTWEKLFF. Here the CDR3 DNA reads TGTGCCACCAGCGAACGGGACACTTGGGAAAAACTGTTTTTT. This chain connects TRBV15 to TRBJ1-4; the D gene is possibly TRBD1 (6 bases). Germline V gene sequence: CDR1 LNHNV, CDR2 YYDKDF (reference sequence). V lost 5 bases and J lost 8, with 15 bases in between. CDR3 size: 14 residues.

This clonotype appeared many times. V is TRBV28 and J is TRBJ1-3; tentatively, D is TRBD1 (5 bases). CDR1 MDHEN and CDR2 SYDVKM come from the germline V gene. The CDR3 extends over 14 amino acids. Deletions cut 2 bases from V and 6 bases from J, with 11 bases between. CDR3 DNA sequence: TGTGCCAGCAGTTTACCCCAGGGTTTAAACACCATATATTTT. Translation: CASSLPQGLNTIYF.

The genes are TRBV28 and TRBJ2-5, with 7 bases lining up with TRBD2. V gave up 8 bases and J gave up 3 bases; unmatched junction bases: 6. The CDR3 runs 13 residues. CDR1 is MDHEN, CDR2 SYDVKM, per germline. The CDR3 coding sequence is TGTGCCAGCCTCGGGCGGGAGAAAGAGACCCAGTACTTC. It is translated as CASLGREKETQYF. Complete variable domain (other parts from reference TRBV28 and TRBJ2-5): DVKVTQSSRYLVKRTGEKVFLECVQDMDHENMFWYRQDPGLGLRLIYFSYDVKMKEKGDIPEGYSVSREKKERFSLILESASTNQTSMYLCASLGREKETQYFGPGTRLLVL.

This clonotype was observed many times. This chain connects TRBV6-1 to TRBJ2-7; D is uncertain. Between the trimmed V and J ends, which lost 5 bases and 6 bases, there was a span of 17 bases. Germline V gene sequence: CDR1 MNHNS, CDR2 SASEGT. This CDR3 contains 14 residues. The CDR3 DNA reads as TGTGCCAGCAGTCCCTCGGGCATTTTAACCGAGCAGTACTTC. Protein: CASSPSGILTEQYF.

This clonotype was counted many times. This sequence joins TRBV5-1 and TRBJ2-7, with D possibly matching TRBD1 (5 bases). The CDR3 is 14 amino acids. The V gene lost 4 bases and the J gene lost 0 bases, with 11 bases spanning the gap. Germline values: CDR1 SGHRS, CDR2 YFSETQ. The CDR3 is CASSKSQDSYEQYF. The CDR3 DNA reads TGCGCCAGCAGCAAGTCACAGGACTCCTACGAGCAGTACTTC.

CDR3 amino acids: CASSLSIRANTEAFF. CDR3 in DNA: TGTGCCAGCAGTTTATCGATCAGGGCGAACACTGAAGCTTTCTTT. This chain connects TRBV28 to TRBJ1-1, with D perhaps matching TRBD1 (5 bases). With 1 base removed from V and 1 base from J, the gap between germline ends came to 10 bases. Germline-derived CDR1 and CDR2 are MDHEN and SYDVKM. The CDR3 length is 15 residues.

This clonotype was seen ten or more times. The genes are TRBV28 and TRBJ2-1, with 9 bases lining up with TRBD1. CDR1 is MDHEN, CDR2 SYDVKM, per germline. Unmatched junction bases numbered 14, after V lost 4 bases and J lost 7 bases. This CDR3 is 17 amino acids long. The CDR3 region has the DNA TGTGCCAGCAGTTCGTACCAAGCGGGACAGGGTGAAAATGAGCAGTTCTTC. Translation gives CASSSYQAGQGENEQFF.

The V gene is TRBV30, the J gene TRBJ2-3; TRBD2 matches 11 bases. V lost 5 bases to trimming and J lost 0 bases; unmatched junction nucleotides: 4. The CDR3 is 15 residues long. In germline, CDR1 is GTSNPN, CDR2 SVGIG (reference sequence). The CDR3 sequence is CAWEWTSGSTDTQYF. Here the CDR3 DNA reads TGTGCCTGGGAATGGACTAGCGGGAGCACAGATACGCAGTATTTT.

The sample holds many counts of this clonotype. The V and J genes are TRBV10-3 and TRBJ1-1; D might be TRBD1 (5 bases). The CDR3 runs to 13 residues. Germline V gene data show CDR1 as ENHRY and CDR2 as SYGVKD. V was trimmed by 11 bases and J by 4 bases, leaving 17 bases between them. This CDR3 reads CASFDSGVTEAFF. CDR3 coding DNA: TGTGCCTCCTTCGACTCGGGGGTCACTGAAGCTTTCTTT.

At least ten counts were recorded for this clonotype. The chain combines TRBV6-1 with TRBJ1-1; maybe TRBD1 (6 bases). In germline, CDR1 is MNHNS, CDR2 SASEGT. This CDR3 contains 16 residues. The V end was cut by 5 bases, the J end by 5 bases, with 21 bases between. CDR3 sequence: CASSPTGSGIPTEAFF. The CDR3, as DNA: TGTGCCAGCAGTCCTACAGGGAGTGGTATTCCGACTGAAGCTTTCTTT.

This clonotype was seen only a few times. CDR3 region: CASSLISSGNTIYF. CDR3 sequence (DNA): TGTGCCAGCAGCTTGATCTCCTCTGGAAACACCATATATTTT. The chain has TRBV5-5 and TRBJ1-3; unclear D gene. Per germline, CDR1 SGHKS and CDR2 YYEKEE (reference sequence). V lost 1 base, J lost 0 bases, and 5 bases lay in between. The CDR3 sequence is 14 residues long.

This clonotype was counted ten times or more. The CDR3 reads CATSRAGTAQETQYF. The CDR3 DNA reads TGTGCCACCAGCAGGGCTGGGACAGCCCAAGAGACCCAGTACTTC. The rearrangement links TRBV15 to TRBJ2-5, with 7 bases identical to TRBD1. The J segment lost 1 base and the V segment lost 3 bases, leaving 5 bases of the junction unmatched. CDR1 is LNHNV, CDR2 YYDKDF, per germline (reference sequence). The CDR3 consists of 15 residues. Full variable domain (remainder filled in from reference TRBV15 and TRBJ2-5): DAMVIQNPRYQVTQFGKPVTLSCSQTLNHNVMYWYQQKSSQAPKLLFHYYDKDFNNEADTPDNFQSRRPNTSFCFLDIRSPGLGDTAMYLCATSRAGTAQETQYFGPGTRLLVL.

For this clonotype: With a much larger clone just one base away, this may be a read error. DNA for the CDR3: TGCAGCGTTAAGATAGGGTGGAATCAGCCCCAGCATTTT. Translation gives CSVKIGWNQPQHF. This chain connects TRBV29-1 to TRBJ1-5; D call uncertain. The CDR3 runs to 13 residues. The germline V gene has CDR1 SQVTM and CDR2 ANQGSEA. Trimming removed 5 bases from V and 4 bases from J, with 12 bases in between.

This clonotype was counted many times. The chain employs TRBV2 and TRBJ1-4; D gene uncertain. This CDR3 is 12 amino acids long. CDR1 is SNHLY and CDR2 is FYNNEI in the germline V gene. Trimming stripped 4 bases from V and 8 bases from J, with 8 bases between. The CDR3 sequence: CASSVGGEKLFF. CDR3 nucleotides: TGTGCCAGCAGTGTGGGAGGGGAAAAACTGTTTTTT. Complete variable domain (other parts from reference TRBV2 and TRBJ1-4): EPEVTQTPSHQVTQMGQEVILRCVPISNHLYFYWYRQILGQKVEFLVSFYNNEISEKSEIFDDQFSVERPDGSNFTLKIRSTKLEDSAMYFCASSVGGEKLFFGSGTQLSVL.

This clonotype occurred many times. This chain links TRBV9 with TRBJ2-5; the match to TRBD2 covers 14 bases. Trimming removed 3 bases from V and 0 bases from J; junction bases left unmatched: 7. This CDR3 is 18 amino acids long. CDR1 and CDR2 (germline): SGDLS, YYNGEE. The CDR3 region has the DNA TGTGCCAGCAGCGGGGGGACTAGCGGGGGCCAGTACCAAGAGACCCAGTACTTC. It specifies CASSGGTSGGQYQETQYF.

There are a few counts of this clonotype. With a much larger clone just one base away, this may be a read error. The chain is built from TRBV10-3 and TRBJ1-1; tentatively, D is TRBD1 (5 bases). Per germline, CDR1 ENHRY and CDR2 SYGVKD. V lost 9 bases and J lost 6, with 26 bases in between. This CDR3 is built from 16 residues. In DNA form, the CDR3 reads TGTGCCATTAGAGACAGCGGGGCGGATATAGGCGCTGAAGCTTTCTTT. This codes for CAIRDSGADIGAEAFF.

The V gene is TRBV7-9, the J gene TRBJ1-6; no definite D call. Trimming cost V 2 bases and J 6 bases, with 14 bases left between them. CDR1 SEHNR and CDR2 FQNEAQ come from the germline V gene (reference sequence). CDR3 size: 16 residues. The CDR3 DNA follows: TGTGCCAGCAGCTTAAGTGTTGGTCCTAGTAATTCACCCCTCCACTTT. This translates into CASSLSVGPSNSPLHF.

J is TRBJ2-7 and V is TRBV20-1; no reliable D call. The germline V gene has CDR1 DFQATT and CDR2 SNEGSKA (reference sequence). The CDR3 spans 14 residues. The V and J ends lost 5 bases and 3 bases respectively, with 17 bases between them. CDR3 DNA sequence: TGCAGTGCTTGGCCGGTGGGATCCCTCTACGAGCAGTACTTC. It encodes CSAWPVGSLYEQYF.

This clonotype was counted many times. The chain employs TRBV14 and TRBJ2-1, with D uncertain. Germline-derived CDR1 and CDR2 are SGHDN and FVKESK. Trimming left V 2 bases short and J 3 bases short, with 8 bases between. The CDR3 has 14 residues. The CDR3 here is CASSQMGNYNEQFF. CDR3 coding DNA: TGTGCCAGCAGCCAAATGGGGAACTACAATGAGCAGTTCTTC.

This clonotype was seen ten or more times. The rearrangement links TRBV20-1 to TRBJ2-3, with 9 bases matching TRBD2. Germline V gene sequence: CDR1 DFQATT, CDR2 SNEGSKA (reference sequence). J lost 6 bases, V lost 3 bases, and 16 bases had no gene match. There are 17 residues in the CDR3. In nucleotides, the CDR3 is TGCAGTGCTAGGGGACCCGGGATAGCCGCGGGAGGGGATACGCAGTATTTT. As protein: CSARGPGIAAGGDTQYF.

This clonotype was seen many times. This chain links TRBV20-1 with TRBJ1-1, with D tentatively TRBD1 (5 bases). CDR1 and CDR2 (germline): DFQATT, SNEGSKA (reference sequence). V was trimmed by 3 bases and J by 1 base, leaving 12 bases between them. This CDR3 region has 14 residues. The CDR3 sequence: CSASQAGQNTEAFF. In DNA form, the CDR3 reads TGCAGTGCTAGCCAAGCGGGGCAGAACACTGAAGCTTTCTTT.

This clonotype occurred a few times. The CDR3 is CASSLTGASGDTIYF. CDR3 in DNA: TGTGCCAGCAGCCTGACAGGGGCGTCGGGGGACACCATATATTTT. The J gene is TRBJ1-3, the V gene TRBV7-3, with TRBD1 matching 8 bases. This CDR3 comprises 15 residues. V was pared by 5 bases and J by 8 bases, with 11 bases of the junction left unmatched. The germline V gene encodes CDR1 SGHTA and CDR2 FQGTGA. The variable domain in full, with the rest retrieved from reference TRBV7-3 and TRBJ1-3, is GAGVSQTPSNKVTEKGKYVELRCDPISGHTALYWYRQSLGQGPEFLIYFQGTGAADDSGLPNDRFFAVRPEGSVSTLKIQRTERGDSAVYLCASSLTGASGDTIYFGEGSWLTVV.